This TCR beta chain came from a study of CD8+CD57+ T cells in acquired aplastic anemia. Study at large: Sorted CD4+ and CD8+ cells gave a mean 3.2 ug DNA, range roughly 0.19 to 27.4 ug.

The CDR3 runs to 14 residues. In germline, CDR1 is GTSNPN, CDR2 SVGIG (reference sequence). V gave up 2 bases and J gave up 1 base, with 11 bases separating them. In this sample, this clonotype turned up a few times. TCR beta VDJ and CDR3 were profiled, and genomic DNA was the template. TCRdb reprocessed the reads with MiXCR, giving one entry per CDR3 protein. The sample includes about 150,000 distinct CDR3 sequences, 45% to 55% of them seen just once. Sequenced patients had shown CD8+CD57+ cell expansion by flow cytometry. The chain joins TRBV30 to TRBJ1-1; D gene uncertain. The sample comprised sorted CD4+, CD8+, or CD8+CD57+ T cells (not recorded which) from PBMCs. This receptor was identified in a human donor with aplastic anemia. CDR3 loop: CAWSYGSGNTEAFF. In DNA, the CDR3 is TGTGCCTGGAGTTATGGCTCGGGGAACACTGAAGCTTTCTTT.